This TCR beta chain was recorded in a study of beta chain features in type 1 diabetes. This clone appeared a few times. The CDR3 runs to 15 residues. CDR1 is MNHNS, CDR2 SASEGT, per germline. Losses at the gene ends were 4 bases for V and 2 bases for J; bases not matched to a gene: 6. Every bit of the isolated RNA underwent reverse transcription, so sequencing read expressed TCRB transcripts. Profiled with immunoSEQ multiplex PCR; TCRdb holds only in-frame clones, not every one. Here the sample spans roughly 450,000 clones, around 14% being singletons. Sequencing used naive CD4+ T cells from blood. The rearrangement links TRBV6-1 to TRBJ2-7; 9 bases line up with TRBD2. The clonotype comes from a young man in good health. The CDR3 sequence is CASSAASGVPYEQYV. CDR3 sequence (DNA): TGTGCCAGCAGTGCCGCTAGCGGGGTGCCCTACGAGCAGTACGTC.